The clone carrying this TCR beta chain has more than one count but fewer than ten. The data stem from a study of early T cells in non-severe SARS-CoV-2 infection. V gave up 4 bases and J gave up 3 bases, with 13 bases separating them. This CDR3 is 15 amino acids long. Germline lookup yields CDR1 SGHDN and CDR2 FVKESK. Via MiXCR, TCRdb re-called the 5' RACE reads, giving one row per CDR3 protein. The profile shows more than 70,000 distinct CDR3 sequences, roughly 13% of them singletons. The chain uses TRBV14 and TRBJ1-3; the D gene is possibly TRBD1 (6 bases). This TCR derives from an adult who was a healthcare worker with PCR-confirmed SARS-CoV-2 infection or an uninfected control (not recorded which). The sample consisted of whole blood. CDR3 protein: CASSRGGRYGNTIYF. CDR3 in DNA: TGTGCCAGCAGCCGTGGGGGCCGCTATGGAAACACCATATATTTT.